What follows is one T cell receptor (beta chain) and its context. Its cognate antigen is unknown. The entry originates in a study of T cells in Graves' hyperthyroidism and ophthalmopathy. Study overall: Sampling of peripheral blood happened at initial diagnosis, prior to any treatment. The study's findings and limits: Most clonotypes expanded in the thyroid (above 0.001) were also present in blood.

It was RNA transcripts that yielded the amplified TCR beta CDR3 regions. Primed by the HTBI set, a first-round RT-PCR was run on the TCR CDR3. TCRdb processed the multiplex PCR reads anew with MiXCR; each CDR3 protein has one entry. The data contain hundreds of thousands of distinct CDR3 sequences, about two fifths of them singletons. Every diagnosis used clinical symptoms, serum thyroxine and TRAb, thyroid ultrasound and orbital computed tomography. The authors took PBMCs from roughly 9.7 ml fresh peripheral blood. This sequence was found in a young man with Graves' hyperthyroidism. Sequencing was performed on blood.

The DNA for the CDR3 is TGTGCCAGCAGGAACGGACAGCCTGAAGCTTTCTTT. Translating gives CASRNGQPEAFF. J is TRBJ1-1 and V is TRBV12-3 or TRBV12-4; D might be TRBD1 (6 bases). The CDR3 is 12 amino acids. Trimming stripped 6 bases from V and 6 bases from J, with 11 bases between.